The clone carrying this TCR beta chain was observed a handful of times. The data originate from a study of blood T cell repertoires in COVID-19. How the authors handled the data: Amplified reference gene primers provided the basis for estimating nucleated cell counts. The protocol was immunoSEQ multiplex PCR, while the TCRdb copy is restricted to in-frame clones and leaves out a portion. For V, J and clone size, that table is used; D and trimming come from the DNA. The sample contains fewer than 55,000 clones, about 85% of which appear only once. The CDR3 has 15 amino acids. Germline CDR1 GTSNPN, CDR2 SVGIG (reference sequence). Trimming took 4 bases from V and 4 from J, leaving 16 bases between them.

The specimen was peripheral blood. The TCR originated in a man aged 65 to 85 with active COVID-19. This chain uses TRBV30 with TRBJ2-2; TRBD2 might be the D (6 bases). The DNA of the CDR3 is TGTGCCTGGACCGGGGACCCGGGACTCACCGGGGAGCTGTTTTTT. The encoded protein is CAWTGDPGLTGELFF.